These 3 T cell receptor beta chains were sequenced from one sample in a study of T cells in Graves' hyperthyroidism and ophthalmopathy. Amplification targeted TCR beta CDR3 regions from RNA transcripts. A set of HTBI primers served as the primers for a first-round RT-PCR of the TCR CDR3. TCRdb re-called the multiplex PCR reads through MiXCR, storing one row per CDR3 protein. The table shows about 350,000 distinct CDR3 sequences, with approximately 13% occurring only once. Source material: blood. The receptors derive from a woman in her twenties or thirties with Graves' hyperthyroidism.

V and J are TRBV2 and TRBJ2-5; D may be TRBD1 (5 bases). This CDR3 region has 14 residues. Trimming took 4 bases from V and 4 from J, leaving 13 bases between them. Germline V gene sequence: CDR1 SNHLY, CDR2 FYNNEI. This chain's CDR3 is CASSGRAGSETQYF. For the CDR3, the DNA is TGTGCCAGCAGTGGAAGGGCAGGGTCAGAGACCCAGTACTTC.

This clonotype was detected many times. The V and J genes are TRBV28 and TRBJ2-4; no clear D. This CDR3 region has 14 residues. From germline, CDR1 is MDHEN and CDR2 SYDVKM. Trimming left V 4 bases short and J 1 base short, with 8 bases between. Written as DNA, the CDR3 is TGTGCCAGCAGTTCCGTCGCGGCCAAAAACATTCAGTACTTC. Its protein product is CASSSVAAKNIQYF.

This clonotype was counted a few times. This chain connects TRBV6-2 or TRBV6-3 to TRBJ1-4; TRBD1 aligns across 7 bases. After removal of 8 bases from V and 8 bases from J, the junction contained 11 bases not matched to a gene. The germline V gene encodes CDR1 MNHEY and CDR2 SVGEGT. The CDR3 extends over 14 amino acids. In DNA, the CDR3 is TGTGCCAGCTCGGAGGGACAGAGAGAGGAAAAACTGTTTTTT. Translated: CASSEGQREEKLFF.